This is a list of T cell receptor beta chains from one sample in a study of sequential checkpoint blockade in melanoma. Clones were sequenced by immunoSEQ multiplex PCR, and TCRdb holds only the in-frame ones, with some missing. Seen here are fewer than 5,500 clones, roughly 25% observed once, and the top ten hold 7% to 10%. The sample consisted of tumor tissue (inferred from file names), taken from a patient given nivolumab and ipilimumab in sequence. The receptors shown here come from a human donor with melanoma. Both conserved end residues are part of each CDR3. The order of the fields is J gene, V gene, D gene, clone size, CDR3 DNA, CDR3 protein. D genes are given only for firm matches. Clone size, where shown, is once, few, many, or a class for clones that have expanded.

TRBJ2-7 | TRBV29-1 | TRBD2 | medium-sized | TGCAGCGTCGCCACTAGCGGTCCCACCTACGAGCAGTACTTC | CSVATSGPTYEQYF
TRBJ2-1 | TRBV9 | - | few | TGTGCCAGCAGCCCCCAGGGGCAGGGGGGGATCTACAATGAGCAGTTCTTC | CASSPQGQGGIYNEQFF
TRBJ2-7 | TRBV30 | TRBD1 | - | TGTGCCTGGAGCGATTGGATGACAGGGGGTCCCCTCTACGAGCAGTACTTC | CAWSDWMTGGPLYEQYF
TRBJ2-1 | TRBV6-8 | TRBD2 | medium-sized | TGTGCCAGCAGTGGGGGGACTACCCCTGAGCAGTTCTTC | CASSGGTTPEQFF
TRBJ2-7 | TRBV28 | - | few | TGTGCCAGCAGTTTTAGCCAGGGGTACGAGCAGTACTTC | CASSFSQGYEQYF
TRBJ2-3 | TRBV10-2 | - | - | TGCGCCAGCAGTGAGCACGGGGATACGCAGTATTTT | CASSEHGDTQYF
TRBJ2-2 | TRBV10-3 | TRBD2 | few | TGTGCCATCAGTGAGTGGCTAGCGGGAGCGCCCGGGGAGCTGTTTTTT | CAISEWLAGAPGELFF
TRBJ1-3 | TRBV28 | - | few | TGTGCCAGCACTTCCCTTCGGGGGGGAACCGGAAACACCATATATTTT | CASTSLRGGTGNTIYF
TRBJ2-6 | TRBV11-3 | - | - | TGTGCCAGCAGCTTCAACCCGGGGGAGGCTGGGGCCAACGTCCTGACTTTC | CASSFNPGEAGANVLTF
TRBJ2-6 | TRBV6-8 | TRBD1 | - | TGTGCCAGCACGATAACAGGGACAGGCGTGTTCTCTGGGGCCAACGTCCTGACTTTC | CASTITGTGVFSGANVLTF
TRBJ2-6 | TRBV11-3 | - | many | TGTGCCAGCAGCCTCGGTAAGAGGCCCGGGGCCAACGTCCTGACTTTC | CASSLGKRPGANVLTF
TRBJ2-3 | TRBV9 | TRBD2 | - | TGTGCCAGCAGTCCCCTAGCGGGAGTCGAAGATACGCAGTATTTT | CASSPLAGVEDTQYF
TRBJ1-1 | TRBV30 | TRBD1 | - | TGTGCCTGGACAGGGGGCGTGAACACTGAAGCTTTCTTT | CAWTGGVNTEAFF
TRBJ1-2 | TRBV28 | - | - | TGTGCCAGCAGACCTCCTGGGAAGAACTATGGCTACACCTTC | CASRPPGKNYGYTF
TRBJ1-6 | TRBV28 | - | - | TGTGCCAGCAGTCCCCAGGGGCGGACCTATAATTCACCCCTCCACTTT | CASSPQGRTYNSPLHF
TRBJ1-2 | TRBV6-8 | - | - | TGTGCCAGCAGTCCCGGACAGAACTATGGCTACACCTTC | CASSPGQNYGYTF
TRBJ1-1 | TRBV19 | TRBD1 | - | TGTGCCAGTAGTTTTCGGGACAGGGGGCGAGAATACACTGAAGCTTTCTTT | CASSFRDRGREYTEAFF
TRBJ2-5 | TRBV6-8 | - | few | TGTGCCAGCACCCCGAGGTGGAGGGGGGAGACCCAGTACTTC | CASTPRWRGETQYF
TRBJ1-5 | TRBV6-8 | - | many | TGTGCCAGCAGTTCCCCCGGGGGATGGGACAATCAGCCCCAGCATTTT | CASSSPGGWDNQPQHF
TRBJ2-1 | TRBV11-3 | - | medium-sized | TGTGCCAGCAGCTTACCTGGCGACACATACCTCAATGAGCAGTTCTTC | CASSLPGDTYLNEQFF
TRBJ2-6 | TRBV11-3 | - | medium-sized | TGTGCCAGCAGAGGGTGGGACCCCAAGGGAACAGGGGCCAACGTCCTGACTTTC | CASRGWDPKGTGANVLTF
TRBJ2-5 | TRBV14 | - | few | TGTGCCAGCAGCCAAGATCGAAAACTGACCCAGTACTTC | CASSQDRKLTQYF
TRBJ2-7 | TRBV6-8 | - | few | TGTGCCAGCGGAGCCGCGGGTCCCCAGGTCTACGAGCAGTACTTC | CASGAAGPQVYEQYF
TRBJ2-1 | TRBV28 | - | few | TGTGCCAGCACACGGGGGGCCTTATCCTACAATGAGCAGTTCTTC | CASTRGALSYNEQFF
TRBJ2-7 | TRBV6-8 | - | few | TGTGCCACCGTTCGGGGGATTTCCTACGAGCAGTACTTC | CATVRGISYEQYF
TRBJ2-3 | TRBV18 | TRBD1 | - | TGTGCCAGCTCGACAGGGTTCACAGATACGCAGTATTTT | CASSTGFTDTQYF
TRBJ2-7 | TRBV6-8 | - | - | TGTGCCAGCAGTTTTTTCGGCGGGGCGACCTACGAGCAGTACTTC | CASSFFGGATYEQYF
TRBJ2-3 | TRBV28 | TRBD1 | - | TGTGCCAGCAGTACGGGGGACAGGAACACAGATACGCAGTATTTT | CASSTGDRNTDTQYF
TRBJ1-1 | TRBV28 | - | - | TGTGCCAGCAGTTCTACCCTCCCTAGGACAGAGAACACTGAAGCTTTCTTT | CASSSTLPRTENTEAFF
TRBJ2-7 | TRBV28 | - | - | TGTGCCAGCAGACCGACAGGCCGCTACGAGCAGTACTTC | CASRPTGRYEQYF
TRBJ1-5 | TRBV18 | - | - | TGTGCCAGCTCATTCGGTGGCAATCAGCCCCAGCATTTT | CASSFGGNQPQHF
TRBJ1-2 | TRBV18 | - | few | TGTGCCAGCCACTCAGATACAGGCTCCTTCTATGGCTACACCTTC | CASHSDTGSFYGYTF
TRBJ1-3 | TRBV7-1 | - | many | TGTGCCAGCAGCTTAGAAAGAGGAAACACCATATATTTT | CASSLERGNTIYF
TRBJ2-2 | TRBV5-1 | TRBD2 | once | TGCGCCAGCAGCCCGGGGGGGGTACCCGGGGAGCTGTTTTTT | CASSPGGVPGELFF
TRBJ2-6 | TRBV6-8 | - | - | TGTGCCAGCAGTTACGATGGGGCCAACGTCCTGACTTTC | CASSYDGANVLTF
TRBJ2-7 | TRBV11-3 | TRBD1 | - | TGTGCCAGCAGCAAAACAGGGGGGCGAGCTGCCTACGAGCAGTACTTC | CASSKTGGRAAYEQYF
TRBJ1-2 | TRBV29-1 | TRBD1 | - | TGCAGCGTTGTACAGGGGAGGACCGGTGGCTACACCTTC | CSVVQGRTGGYTF
TRBJ2-3 | TRBV4-1 | - | few | TGCGCCAGCAGCCAAGCGGTAAGGTCCACAGATACGCAGTATTTT | CASSQAVRSTDTQYF
TRBJ2-1 | TRBV10-3 | - | - | TGTGCCATCAGTGAGCCAAGGAGCGGGCAGTACAATGAGCAGTTCTTC | CAISEPRSGQYNEQFF